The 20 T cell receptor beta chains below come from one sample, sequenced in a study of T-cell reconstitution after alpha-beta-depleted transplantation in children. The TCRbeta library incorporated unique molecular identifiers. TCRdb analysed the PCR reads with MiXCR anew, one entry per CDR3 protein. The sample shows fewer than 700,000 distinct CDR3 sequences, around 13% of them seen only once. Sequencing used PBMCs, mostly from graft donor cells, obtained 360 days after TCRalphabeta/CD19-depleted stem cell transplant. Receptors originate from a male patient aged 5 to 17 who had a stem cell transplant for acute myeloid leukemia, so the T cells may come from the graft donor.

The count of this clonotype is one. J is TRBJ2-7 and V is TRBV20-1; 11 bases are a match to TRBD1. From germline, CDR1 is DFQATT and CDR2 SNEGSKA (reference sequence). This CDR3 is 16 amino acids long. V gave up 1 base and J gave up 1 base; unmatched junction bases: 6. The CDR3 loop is CSARGGTGGLSYEQYF. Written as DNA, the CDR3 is TGCAGTGCTAGAGGGGGGACAGGGGGTCTATCCTACGAGCAGTACTTC.

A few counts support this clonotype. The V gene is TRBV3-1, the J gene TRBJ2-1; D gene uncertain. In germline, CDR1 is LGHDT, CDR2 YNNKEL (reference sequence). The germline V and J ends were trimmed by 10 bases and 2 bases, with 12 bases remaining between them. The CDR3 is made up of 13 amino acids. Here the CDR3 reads CATTFPAYNEQFF. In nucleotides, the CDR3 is TGTGCCACCACGTTTCCCGCCTACAATGAGCAGTTCTTC.

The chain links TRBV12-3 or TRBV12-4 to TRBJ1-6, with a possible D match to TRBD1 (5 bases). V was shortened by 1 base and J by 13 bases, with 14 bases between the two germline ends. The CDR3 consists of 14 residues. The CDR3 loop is CASSLGGSQDPLHF. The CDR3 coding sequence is TGTGCCAGCAGTTTAGGGGGCAGCCAAGATCCCCTCCACTTT.

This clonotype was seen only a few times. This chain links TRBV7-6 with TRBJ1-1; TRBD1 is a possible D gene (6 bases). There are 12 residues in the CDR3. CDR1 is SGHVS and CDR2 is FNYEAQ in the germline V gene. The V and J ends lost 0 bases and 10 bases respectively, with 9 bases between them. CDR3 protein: CASSLAGDTAFF. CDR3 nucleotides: TGTGCCAGCAGCTTAGCAGGGGACACAGCTTTCTTT.

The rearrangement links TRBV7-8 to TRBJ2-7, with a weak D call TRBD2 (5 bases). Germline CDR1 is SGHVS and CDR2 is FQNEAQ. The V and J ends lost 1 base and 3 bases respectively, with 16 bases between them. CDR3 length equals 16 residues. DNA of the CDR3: TGTGCCAGCAGCTTAGACCTAGGAGGCGGATTCTACGAGCAGTACTTC. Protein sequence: CASSLDLGGGFYEQYF.

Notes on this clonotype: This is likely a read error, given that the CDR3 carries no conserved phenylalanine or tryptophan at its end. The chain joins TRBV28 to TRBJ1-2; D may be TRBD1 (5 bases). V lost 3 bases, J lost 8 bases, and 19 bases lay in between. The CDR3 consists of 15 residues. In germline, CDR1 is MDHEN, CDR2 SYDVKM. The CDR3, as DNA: TGTGCCAGCAGTTTGGTCGGGGCAGGGTATGGCGGCTACACCTAC. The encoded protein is CASSLVGAGYGGYTY.

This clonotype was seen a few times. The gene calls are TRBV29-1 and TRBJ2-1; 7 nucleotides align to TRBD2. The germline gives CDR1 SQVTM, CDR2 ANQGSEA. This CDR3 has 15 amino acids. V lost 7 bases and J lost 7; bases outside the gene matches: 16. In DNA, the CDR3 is TGCAGCGGGGCCGGGACTATCGATCCCCGGAATGAGCAGTTCTTC. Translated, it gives CSGAGTIDPRNEQFF.

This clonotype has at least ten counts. The CDR3 coding sequence is TGTGCCAGTAGCGGGGGTAGCTCCTACGAGCAGTACTTC. As protein: CASSGGSSYEQYF. The chain recombines TRBV21-1 with TRBJ2-7; TRBD1, the table's D call, lacks a check against the DNA. TRBV21-1 is a listed pseudogene. CDR3 length equals 13 residues.

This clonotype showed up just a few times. CDR3 DNA sequence: TGCAGCGTTGAAGGGTTGAGGAGACAGAGAGATACGCAGTATTTT. It codes for CSVEGLRRQRDTQYF. The chain combines TRBV29-1 with TRBJ2-3, with D possibly being TRBD1 (5 bases). The V end lost 1 base, the J end lost 5 bases, and 16 bases lay between the germline ends. Germline loops: CDR1 SQVTM, CDR2 ANQGSEA. The CDR3 contains 15 residues.

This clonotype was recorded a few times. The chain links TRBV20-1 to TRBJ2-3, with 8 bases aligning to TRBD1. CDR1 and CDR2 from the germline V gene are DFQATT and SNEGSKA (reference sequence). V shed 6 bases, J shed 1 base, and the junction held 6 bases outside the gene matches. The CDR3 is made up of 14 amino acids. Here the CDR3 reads CSAFDRGGTDTQYF. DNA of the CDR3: TGCAGTGCCTTTGACAGGGGTGGCACAGATACGCAGTATTTT.

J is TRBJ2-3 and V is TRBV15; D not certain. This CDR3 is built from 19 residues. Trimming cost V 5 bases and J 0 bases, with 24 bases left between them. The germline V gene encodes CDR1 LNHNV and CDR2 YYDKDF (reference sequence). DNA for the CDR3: TGTGCCACCAGCTCAAAAGAGGAGCTACAGCAACGAAGCACAGATACGCAGTATTTT. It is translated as CATSSKEELQQRSTDTQYF.

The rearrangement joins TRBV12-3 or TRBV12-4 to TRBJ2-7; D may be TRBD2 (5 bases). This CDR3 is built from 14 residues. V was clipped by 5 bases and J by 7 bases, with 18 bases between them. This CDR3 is CASSQSGPPGEQYF. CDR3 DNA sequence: TGTGCCAGCAGTCAATCTGGTCCCCCGGGGGAGCAGTACTTC.

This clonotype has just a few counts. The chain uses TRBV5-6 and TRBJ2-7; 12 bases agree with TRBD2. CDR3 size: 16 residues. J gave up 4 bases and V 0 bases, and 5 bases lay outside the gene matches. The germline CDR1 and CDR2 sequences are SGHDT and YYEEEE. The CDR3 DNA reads TGTGCCAGCAGCTTGGCGACTAGCGGGAGTCGGTACGAGCAGTACTTC. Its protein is CASSLATSGSRYEQYF.

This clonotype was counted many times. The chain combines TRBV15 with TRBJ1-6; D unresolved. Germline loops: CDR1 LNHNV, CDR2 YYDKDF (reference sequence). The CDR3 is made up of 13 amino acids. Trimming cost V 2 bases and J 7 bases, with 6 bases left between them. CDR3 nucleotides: TGTGCCACCAGCAGAATCATCAATTCACCCCTCCACTTT. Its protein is CATSRIINSPLHF.

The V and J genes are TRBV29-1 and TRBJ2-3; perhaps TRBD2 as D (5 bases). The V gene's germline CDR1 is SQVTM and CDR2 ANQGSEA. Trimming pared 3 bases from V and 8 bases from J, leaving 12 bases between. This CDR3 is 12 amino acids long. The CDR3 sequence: CSVEKGGGTQYF. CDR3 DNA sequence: TGCAGCGTTGAGAAAGGAGGCGGTACGCAGTATTTT.

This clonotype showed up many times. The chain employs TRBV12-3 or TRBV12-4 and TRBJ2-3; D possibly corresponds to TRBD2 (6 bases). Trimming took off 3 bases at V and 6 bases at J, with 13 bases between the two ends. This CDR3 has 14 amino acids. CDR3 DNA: TGTGCCAGCAGTTTCACGGGAGAGTCTGATACGCAGTATTTT. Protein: CASSFTGESDTQYF.

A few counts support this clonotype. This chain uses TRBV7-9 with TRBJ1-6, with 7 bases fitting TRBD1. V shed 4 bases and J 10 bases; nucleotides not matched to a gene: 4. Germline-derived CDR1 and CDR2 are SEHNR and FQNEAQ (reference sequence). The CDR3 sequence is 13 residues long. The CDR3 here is CASSWSGGSPLHF. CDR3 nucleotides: TGTGCCAGCAGCTGGTCAGGGGGGTCACCCCTCCACTTT.

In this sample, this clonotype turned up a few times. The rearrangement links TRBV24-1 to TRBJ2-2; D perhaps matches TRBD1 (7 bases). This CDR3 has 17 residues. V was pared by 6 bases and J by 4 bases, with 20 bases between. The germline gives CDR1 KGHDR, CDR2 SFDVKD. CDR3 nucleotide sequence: TGTGCCACCAGTAGGATCACCGGGCAGGGGGGCACCGGGGAGCTGTTTTTT. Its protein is CATSRITGQGGTGELFF.

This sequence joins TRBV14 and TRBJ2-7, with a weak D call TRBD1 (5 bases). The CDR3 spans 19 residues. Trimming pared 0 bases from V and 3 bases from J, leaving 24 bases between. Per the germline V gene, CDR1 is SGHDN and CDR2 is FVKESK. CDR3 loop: CASSQDLGPFEGAFYEQYF. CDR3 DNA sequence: TGTGCCAGCAGCCAAGATCTTGGGCCCTTTGAAGGGGCGTTCTACGAGCAGTACTTC.

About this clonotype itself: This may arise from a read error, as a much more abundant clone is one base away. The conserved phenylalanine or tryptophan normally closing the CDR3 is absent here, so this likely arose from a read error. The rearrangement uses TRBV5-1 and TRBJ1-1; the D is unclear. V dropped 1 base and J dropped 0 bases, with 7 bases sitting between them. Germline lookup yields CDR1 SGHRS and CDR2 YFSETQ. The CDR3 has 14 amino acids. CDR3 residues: CASSLSGMNTEAFY. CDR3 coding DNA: TGCGCCAGCAGCTTGTCAGGCATGAACACTGAAGCTTTCTAT.